The rows below give T cell receptor beta chains drawn from one sample of a study of blood T cell repertoires in COVID-19. Libraries were prepared by immunoSEQ multiplex PCR; TCRdb keeps only in-frame clonotypes and omits some of them. The table has 130,000 or so clones, 80% to 90% seen once. Source material: peripheral blood. The receptor source for this set is a middle-aged man with active or convalescent COVID-19. CDR3s leave out the opening cysteine and the closing phenylalanine or tryptophan. Fields, in order: CDR3 protein, V gene, J gene, clone size. Size values are once, few and many counts, or a class for expanded clones, and some rows have none.

ASRRTATNEKLF	TRBV6-5	TRBJ1-4	NA
ASSLTGDNYSNQPQH	TRBV5-8	TRBJ1-5	NA
ASSWTGKETQY	TRBV27	TRBJ2-5	NA
ASSQGRAGSSYNEQF	TRBV14	TRBJ2-1	NA
ASTPGQASTDTQY	TRBV6-4	TRBJ2-3	NA
ASSARAGFGGYT	TRBV19	TRBJ1-2	NA
ASNQDGSPLH	TRBV9	TRBJ1-6	NA
ASSGSGGVTDTQY	TRBV9	TRBJ2-3	NA
ASSGRHRGQGTDTQY	TRBV11-3	TRBJ2-3	NA
ASSPGVAGGSETQY	TRBV7-8	TRBJ2-5	NA
ASSSDGLAGAVTGELF	TRBV5-1	TRBJ2-2	NA
ASSLGGDFAYNEQF	TRBV5-1	TRBJ2-1	NA
AWSVGDGPNQPQH	TRBV30	TRBJ1-5	few
ASSYSNRQGTYEQY	TRBV6-2/TRBV6-3	TRBJ2-7	NA
ASSGDRVVRGGGYT	TRBV25-1	TRBJ1-2	few
SARQGVGTEAF	TRBV29-1	TRBJ1-1	NA
ASSYSPGSGGTEAF	TRBV6-5	TRBJ1-1	NA
STGFNTEAF	TRBV20-1	TRBJ1-1	NA
ASSPGGGRNTGELF	TRBV5-4	TRBJ2-2	NA
ASSPATGHYNEQF	TRBV28	TRBJ2-1	NA
ASSPRGEKLF	TRBV18	TRBJ1-4	NA
ASSYDSNEKLF	TRBV6-2/TRBV6-3	TRBJ1-4	NA
ASSQDFRTSGSGYEQF	TRBV3-1/TRBV3-2	TRBJ2-1	NA
ASSDGQGLLSGNTIY	TRBV2	TRBJ1-3	NA
ASSGWDREYYGYT	TRBV5-5	TRBJ1-2	NA
ATSRTGGQETQY	TRBV15	TRBJ2-5	NA
ASSLKQGEGEQY	TRBV25-1	TRBJ2-7	NA
ASSKHPRGKEKLF	TRBV27	TRBJ1-4	NA
ASNGGVGEQY	TRBV6-6	TRBJ2-7	NA
ASSIGRGPQPQH	TRBV19	TRBJ1-5	NA
ASSLGISPTTGELF	TRBV5-5	TRBJ2-2	NA
ASQISGSSYEQY	TRBV5-1	TRBJ2-7	NA
ASSLDIPGANVLT	TRBV5-1	TRBJ2-6	NA
ASSESDSPLH	TRBV6-1	TRBJ1-6	NA
ASSRSTGGPGTEAF	TRBV3-1/TRBV3-2	TRBJ1-1	NA
ASSINGNTIY	TRBV7-2	TRBJ1-3	NA
ASSSLQGQSSYNEQF	TRBV5-1	TRBJ2-1	NA
ASSLASRVNTGELF	TRBV7-2	TRBJ2-2	few
ASSQQYSSGGAYNEQF	TRBV4-2	TRBJ2-1	NA
AWTSGSPPYEQY	TRBV30	TRBJ2-7	few
ASSVQGYEQY	TRBV25-1	TRBJ2-7	NA
ASSRTSGGTKTQY	TRBV2	TRBJ2-5	NA
ASSSGLSNYGYT	TRBV19	TRBJ1-2	NA
ASSLGASGRHSYEQY	TRBV28	TRBJ2-7	NA
ASSEGDSGYNSPLH	TRBV9	TRBJ1-6	NA
ASTPPPSGGEAF	TRBV19	TRBJ1-1	NA
ASSLERGLSDTQY	TRBV11-2	TRBJ2-3	NA
ASSQDLGGRLEQY	TRBV3-1/TRBV3-2	TRBJ2-7	NA
ASSWGLAGGLTGELF	TRBV2	TRBJ2-2	NA
ASSPGTGDRGYGYT	TRBV18	TRBJ1-2	NA
ASSLDGVLNGYT	TRBV5-1	TRBJ1-2	NA
ASSPIQNGLRPHQPQH	TRBV18	TRBJ1-5	NA